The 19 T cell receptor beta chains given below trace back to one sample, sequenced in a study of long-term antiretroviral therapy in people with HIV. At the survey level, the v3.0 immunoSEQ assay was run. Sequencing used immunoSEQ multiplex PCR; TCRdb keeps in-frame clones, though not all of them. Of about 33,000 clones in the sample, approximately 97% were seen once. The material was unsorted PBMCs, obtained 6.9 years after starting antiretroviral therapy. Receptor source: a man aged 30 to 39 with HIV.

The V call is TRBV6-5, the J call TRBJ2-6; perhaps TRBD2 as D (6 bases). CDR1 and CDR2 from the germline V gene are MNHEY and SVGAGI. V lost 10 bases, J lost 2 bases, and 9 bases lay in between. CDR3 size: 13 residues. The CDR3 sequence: CATRRAGANVLTF. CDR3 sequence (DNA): TGTGCCACCAGGAGGGCTGGGGCCAACGTCCTGACTTTC.

CDR3 region: CASSSLRLRGNEQYF. Written as DNA, the CDR3 is TGTGCCAGCAGCTCCCTAAGGTTGAGGGGGAACGAGCAGTACTTC. The chain carries TRBV7-2 and TRBJ2-7; D perhaps matches TRBD1 (6 bases). Per the germline V gene, CDR1 is SGHTA and CDR2 is FQGNSA. The CDR3 has 15 residues. The ends were cut back, 4 bases at V and 5 bases at J, with 18 bases in the middle.

CDR3 in DNA: TGTGCCAGTAGTATCTACAGGGCGGGTGAAAAACTGTTTTTT. Translated: CASSIYRAGEKLFF. The chain combines TRBV19 with TRBJ1-4; D is possibly TRBD1 (6 bases). V was shortened by 3 bases and J by 7 bases, with 12 bases between the two germline ends. This CDR3 comprises 14 residues. Germline values: CDR1 LNHDA, CDR2 SQIVND (reference sequence).

The CDR3 spells CASSLLGSYAGTDEKLFF. CDR3 in DNA: TGTGCCAGCAGCCTACTCGGCTCCTACGCCGGGACGGATGAAAAACTGTTTTTT. The gene calls are TRBV7-9 and TRBJ1-4, with TRBD1 as a possible D gene (5 bases). The germline V gene has CDR1 SEHNR and CDR2 FQNEAQ (reference sequence). V was pared by 5 bases and J by 6 bases, with 25 bases between. This CDR3 has 18 residues.

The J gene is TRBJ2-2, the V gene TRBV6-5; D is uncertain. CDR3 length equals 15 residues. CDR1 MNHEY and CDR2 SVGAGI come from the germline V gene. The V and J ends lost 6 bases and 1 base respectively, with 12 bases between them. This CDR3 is CASSHWQLNTGELFF. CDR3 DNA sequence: TGTGCCAGCAGCCACTGGCAACTGAACACCGGGGAGCTGTTTTTT.

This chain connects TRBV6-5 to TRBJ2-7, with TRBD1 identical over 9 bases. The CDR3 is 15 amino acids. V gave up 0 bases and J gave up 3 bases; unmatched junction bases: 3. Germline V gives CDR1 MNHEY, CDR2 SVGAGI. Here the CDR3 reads CASSYSKDRGYEQYF. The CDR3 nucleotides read TGTGCCAGCAGTTACTCGAAGGACAGGGGCTACGAGCAGTACTTC.

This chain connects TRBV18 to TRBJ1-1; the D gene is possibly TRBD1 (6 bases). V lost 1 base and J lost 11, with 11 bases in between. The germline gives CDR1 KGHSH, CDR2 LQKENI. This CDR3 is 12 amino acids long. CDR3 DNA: TGTGCCAGCTCACCACAGGGGGGCGATGCTTTCTTT. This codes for CASSPQGGDAFF.

CDR3 protein: CASSEDRGGLGSYEQYF. CDR3 sequence (DNA): TGTGCCAGCAGTGAAGATCGGGGGGGATTGGGCTCCTACGAGCAGTACTTC. The V and J genes are TRBV2 and TRBJ2-7; 8 bases align to TRBD2. Germline-derived CDR1 and CDR2 are SNHLY and FYNNEI. This CDR3 comprises 17 residues. J lost 0 bases, V lost 1 base, and 8 bases had no gene match.

The CDR3 sequence is CASSSRLLVYDEQYF. DNA of the CDR3: TGTGCCAGCAGTTCCAGACTGTTAGTTTACGACGAGCAGTACTTC. This rearrangement joins TRBV6-5 to TRBJ2-7; D gene unclear. CDR3 size: 15 residues. Deletions cut 4 bases from V and 5 bases from J, with 18 bases between. CDR1 MNHEY and CDR2 SVGAGI come from the germline V gene.

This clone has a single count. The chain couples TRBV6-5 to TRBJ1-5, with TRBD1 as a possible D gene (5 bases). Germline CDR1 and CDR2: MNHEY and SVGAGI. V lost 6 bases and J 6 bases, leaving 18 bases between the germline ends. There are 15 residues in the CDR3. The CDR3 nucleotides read TGTGCCAGCAGCCCCGGGTCCGGGGGAGTTCAGCCCCAGCATTTT. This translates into CASSPGSGGVQPQHF.

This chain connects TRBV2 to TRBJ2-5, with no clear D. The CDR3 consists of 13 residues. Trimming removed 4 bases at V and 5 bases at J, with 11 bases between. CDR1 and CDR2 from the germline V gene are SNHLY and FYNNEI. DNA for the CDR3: TGTGCCAGCAGTGTCGGTGGGTGGGAGACCCAGTACTTC. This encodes CASSVGGWETQYF.

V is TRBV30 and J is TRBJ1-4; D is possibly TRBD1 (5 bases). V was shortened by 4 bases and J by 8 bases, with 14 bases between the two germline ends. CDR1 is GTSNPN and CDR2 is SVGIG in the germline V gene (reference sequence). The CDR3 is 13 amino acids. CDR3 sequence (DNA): TGTGCCTGGAATGGACAAGGCTCCGAAAAACTGTTTTTT. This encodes CAWNGQGSEKLFF. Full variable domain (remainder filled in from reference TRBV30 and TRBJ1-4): SQTIHQWPATLVQPVGSPLSLECTVEGTSNPNLYWYRQAAGRGLQLLFYSVGIGQISSEVPQNLSASRPQDRQFILSSKKLLLSDSGFYLCAWNGQGSEKLFFGSGTQLSVL.

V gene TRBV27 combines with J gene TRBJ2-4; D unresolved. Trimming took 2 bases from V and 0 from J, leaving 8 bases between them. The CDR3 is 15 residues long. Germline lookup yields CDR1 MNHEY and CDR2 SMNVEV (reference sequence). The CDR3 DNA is TGTGCCAGCAGTTTAGCCAGACTAGCCAAAAACATTCAGTACTTC. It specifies CASSLARLAKNIQYF.

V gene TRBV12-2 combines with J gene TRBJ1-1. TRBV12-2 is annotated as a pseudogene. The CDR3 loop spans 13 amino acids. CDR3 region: CASRLGRTVEAFF. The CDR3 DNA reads TGTGCAAGTCGCTTAGGTCGGACCGTTGAAGCTTTCTTT.

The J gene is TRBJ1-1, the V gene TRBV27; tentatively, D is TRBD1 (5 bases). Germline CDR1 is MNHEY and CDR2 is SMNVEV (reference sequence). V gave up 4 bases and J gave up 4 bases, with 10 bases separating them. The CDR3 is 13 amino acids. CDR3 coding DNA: TGTGCCAGCAGTTCCGGGGGGAGCACTGAAGCTTTCTTT. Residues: CASSSGGSTEAFF.

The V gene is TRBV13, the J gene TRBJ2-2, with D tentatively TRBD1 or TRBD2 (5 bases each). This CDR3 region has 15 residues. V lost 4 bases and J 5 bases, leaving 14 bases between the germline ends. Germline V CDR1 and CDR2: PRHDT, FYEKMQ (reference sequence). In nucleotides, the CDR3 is TGTGCCAGCAGCTCGTGGTCGGGGCCTACCGGGGAGCTGTTTTTT. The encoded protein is CASSSWSGPTGELFF.

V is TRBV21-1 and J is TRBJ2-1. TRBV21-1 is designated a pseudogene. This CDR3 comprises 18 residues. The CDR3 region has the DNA TGTGCCAGCCCCTACAGGGAGGCGAAAACACAATCCTACAATGAGCAGTTCTTC. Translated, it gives CASPYREAKTQSYNEQFF.

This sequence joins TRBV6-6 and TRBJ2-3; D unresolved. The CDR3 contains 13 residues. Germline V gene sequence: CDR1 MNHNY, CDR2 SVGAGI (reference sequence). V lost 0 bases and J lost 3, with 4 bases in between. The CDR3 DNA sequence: TGTGCCAGCAGTTACTCTCCAACAGATACGCAGTATTTT. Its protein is CASSYSPTDTQYF.

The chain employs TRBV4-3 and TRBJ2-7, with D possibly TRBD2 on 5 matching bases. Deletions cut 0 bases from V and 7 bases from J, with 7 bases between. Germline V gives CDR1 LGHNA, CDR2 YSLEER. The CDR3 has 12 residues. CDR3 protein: CASSQEPGEQYF. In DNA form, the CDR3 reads TGCGCCAGCAGCCAAGAACCGGGGGAGCAGTACTTC.